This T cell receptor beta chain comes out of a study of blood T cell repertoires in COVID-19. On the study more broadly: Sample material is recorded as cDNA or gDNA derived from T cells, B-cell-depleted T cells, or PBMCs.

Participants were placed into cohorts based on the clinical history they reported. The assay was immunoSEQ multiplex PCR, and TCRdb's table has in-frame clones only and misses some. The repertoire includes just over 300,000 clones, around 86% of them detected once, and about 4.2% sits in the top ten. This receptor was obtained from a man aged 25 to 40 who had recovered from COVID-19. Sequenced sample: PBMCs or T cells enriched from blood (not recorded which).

The CDR3 DNA sequence: TGTGCCAGCAGTACCTTCCAGGGGGCCTACGAGCAGTACTTC. Translated, it gives CASSTFQGAYEQYF. V gene TRBV28 combines with J gene TRBJ2-7, with 7 bases matching TRBD1. Germline loops: CDR1 MDHEN, CDR2 SYDVKM. The length of the CDR3 is 14 residues. After removal of 5 bases from V and 2 bases from J, the junction contained 6 bases not matched to a gene. Full variable domain (rest looked up from reference TRBV28 and TRBJ2-7): DVKVTQSSRYLVKRTGEKVFLECVQDMDHENMFWYRQDPGLGLRLIYFSYDVKMKEKGDIPEGYSVSREKKERFSLILESASTNQTSMYLCASSTFQGAYEQYFGPGTRLTVT.